These 16 T cell receptor beta chains came from one sample sequenced in a study of CD8 T cell repertoires and HIV-1 epitope variants. Measured with immunoSEQ multiplex PCR; TCRdb has only the in-frame clones, and not every one. The sample lists tens of thousands of clones; around 75% were seen once. Sequences were obtained from uncultured baseline CD8+ T cells from peripheral blood mononuclear cells (PBMCs). These receptors originate from a male donor with HIV.

The V call is TRBV4-1, the J call TRBJ2-7, with 7 bases that match TRBD2. The CDR3 loop spans 17 amino acids. Germline-derived CDR1 and CDR2 are MGHRA and YSYEKL. With 0 bases clipped from V and 3 bases from J, the junction kept 11 bases outside the gene matches. CDR3 DNA sequence: TGCGCCAGCAGCCAAGATAAGTTCGGACTAGGAGGCTACGAGCAGTACTTC. Translating it yields CASSQDKFGLGGYEQYF.

CDR3 nucleotide sequence: TGTGCCAGCTCACCTCATAGCAATCAGCCCCAGCATTTT. This translates into CASSPHSNQPQHF. This chain connects TRBV18 to TRBJ1-5; D uncertain. The CDR3 runs to 13 residues. Germline V gives CDR1 KGHSH, CDR2 LQKENI. The V end lost 3 bases, the J end lost 0 bases, and 3 bases lay between the germline ends.

The rearrangement joins TRBV27 to TRBJ2-7; D not certain. The germline CDR1 and CDR2 sequences are MNHEY and SMNVEV (reference sequence). V gave up 6 bases and J gave up 4 bases, with 16 bases separating them. CDR3 length: 14 residues. The CDR3 sequence: CASRAEIWPYEQYF. CDR3 nucleotides: TGTGCCAGCAGGGCAGAAATCTGGCCATACGAGCAGTACTTC.

This rearrangement joins TRBV6-6 to TRBJ1-1; D gene unclear. Germline CDR1 is MNHNY and CDR2 is SVGAGI (reference sequence). V gave up 0 bases and J gave up 1 base, with 6 bases separating them. The CDR3 consists of 14 residues. The CDR3 region has the DNA TGTGCCAGCAGTTACTCTAAAGGGAACACTGAAGCTTTCTTT. Amino acids: CASSYSKGNTEAFF.

The chain couples TRBV2 to TRBJ1-5; D is undetermined. Trimming took off 6 bases at V and 0 bases at J, with 12 bases between the two ends. Germline V CDR1 and CDR2: SNHLY, FYNNEI. CDR3 length equals 15 residues. The CDR3 DNA follows: TGTGCCAGCAGGAGAAGCGTCGCTAGCAATCAGCCCCAGCATTTT. Its translation is CASRRSVASNQPQHF.

V is TRBV18 and J is TRBJ2-3; 8 positions match TRBD2. The V gene's germline CDR1 is KGHSH and CDR2 LQKENI. The trim removed 3 bases at V and 0 bases at J, leaving 5 bases unmatched. The CDR3 length is 16 residues. Here the CDR3 DNA reads TGTGCCAGCTCACCTCAACTAGCGGCTAGCACAGATACGCAGTATTTT. It codes for CASSPQLAASTDTQYF.

This clone was observed a single time. The genes are TRBV7-3 and TRBJ2-7; 7 bases fit TRBD1. V gave up 4 bases and J gave up 5 bases; unmatched junction bases: 8. The CDR3 runs 14 residues. Germline CDR1 reads SGHTA; CDR2 reads FQGTGA. CDR3: CASSSQTGRDEQYF. The CDR3 DNA sequence: TGTGCCAGCAGCTCGCAGACAGGGCGGGACGAGCAGTACTTC.

The gene calls are TRBV19 and TRBJ2-1; D is undetermined. Trimming took off 6 bases at V and 5 bases at J, with 17 bases between the two ends. This CDR3 region has 15 residues. Germline V gene lookup returns CDR1 LNHDA and CDR2 SQIVND (reference sequence). As DNA, the CDR3 is TGTGCCAGTAGACGGGCGCGTGAGTCCCACAATGAGCAGTTCTTC. Translated: CASRRARESHNEQFF.

This chain's CDR3 is CASSLGQGVSIGEPQHF. CDR3 sequence (DNA): TGTGCCAGCAGCTTGGGACAGGGGGTTAGTATTGGAGAGCCCCAGCATTTT. The chain has TRBV7-8 and TRBJ1-5; TRBD1 aligns across 11 bases. Germline V gene lookup returns CDR1 SGHVS and CDR2 FQNEAQ. CDR3 size: 17 residues. V lost 3 bases to trimming and J lost 8 bases; unmatched junction nucleotides: 12.

The rearrangement uses TRBV6-4 and TRBJ1-2; D possibly corresponds to TRBD1 (5 bases). Germline CDR1 MRHNA, CDR2 SNTAGT. Trimming stripped 6 bases from V and 4 bases from J, with 18 bases between. This CDR3 has 15 amino acids. In nucleotides, the CDR3 is TGTGCCAGCAGCTACCCCCGCGACAGATTCTATGGCTACACCTTC. Its protein product is CASSYPRDRFYGYTF.

This clone was found once. V and J are TRBV2 and TRBJ2-7; 10 bases fit TRBD2. Germline-derived CDR1 and CDR2 are SNHLY and FYNNEI. The CDR3 length is 13 residues. V gave up 7 bases and J gave up 6 bases; unmatched junction bases: 6. The CDR3 protein is CASKREGSGEQYF. The CDR3 coding sequence is TGTGCCAGCAAGCGGGAGGGGTCGGGCGAGCAGTACTTC.

This chain connects TRBV29-1 to TRBJ2-2; TRBD1 is a possible D gene (6 bases). The germline CDR1 and CDR2 sequences are SQVTM and ANQGSEA. The V end was cut by 6 bases, the J end by 6 bases, with 11 bases between. This CDR3 is built from 12 residues. CDR3 residues: CSVGTGSGELFF. The CDR3 DNA follows: TGCAGCGTCGGTACAGGGTCCGGGGAGCTGTTTTTT.

The V gene is TRBV7-2, the J gene TRBJ2-3, with 8 bases matching TRBD1. CDR1 and CDR2 (germline): SGHTA, FQGNSA. This CDR3 has 16 residues. With 1 base clipped from V and 1 base from J, the junction kept 4 bases outside the gene matches. DNA of the CDR3: TGTGCCAGCAGCTTAGGCAGGGGGCGCGGCACAGATACGCAGTATTTT. Translating gives CASSLGRGRGTDTQYF.

The rearrangement uses TRBV5-1 and TRBJ2-6; possibly TRBD1 for D (5 bases). Germline loops: CDR1 SGHRS, CDR2 YFSETQ. The V end lost 5 bases, the J end lost 4 bases, and 19 bases lay between the germline ends. CDR3 length equals 17 residues. CDR3 sequence reads: CASRGAVSYAGANVLTF. CDR3 coding DNA: TGCGCCAGCAGAGGGGCAGTCTCTTACGCGGGGGCCAACGTCCTGACTTTC.

This clone has a single count. V and J are TRBV30 and TRBJ1-1; 7 positions agree with TRBD1. V trimming: 5 bases; J trimming: 1 base; junction bases outside the gene matches: 4. This CDR3 is built from 13 residues. The germline gives CDR1 GTSNPN, CDR2 SVGIG (reference sequence). The CDR3 is CAWEHRGNTEAFF. CDR3 in DNA: TGTGCCTGGGAACACAGGGGGAACACTGAAGCTTTCTTT.

This clone showed up just a few times. At one end, the junction sequence differs from germline, possibly due to a read error. This chain connects TRBV6-1 to TRBJ1-6; possibly TRBD1 for D (5 bases). Germline-derived CDR1 and CDR2 are MNHNS and SASEGT. CDR3 length equals 11 residues. Here the CDR3 DNA reads TGTGCCAGCAGTGAAGCGTCGCAGGGCAACTTT. This encodes CASSEASQGNF.